The 27 T cell receptor beta chains given below trace back to one sample, sequenced in a study of graft-versus-host responses after intestinal transplantation. Here immunoSEQ multiplex PCR was the method, and the copy in TCRdb shows in-frame clones only, minus some. This sample has approximately 90,000 clones, with more than 85% found just once. No antigen is known for these receptors. This specimen was unstimulated CD8+ T cells sorted from spleen or lymph node cells, taken before transplant. All receptors derive from a human donor who was the organ donor for an intestinal transplant.

This clone was seen a single time. The chain combines TRBV27 with TRBJ1-5, with a possible D match to TRBD1 (5 bases). The CDR3 is made up of 17 amino acids. Trimming took off 5 bases at V and 4 bases at J, with 21 bases between the two ends. Germline V gene lookup returns CDR1 MNHEY and CDR2 SMNVEV (reference sequence). The CDR3 DNA sequence: TGTGCCAGCAGTCCATACAATTGGCAGGAGGGGAATCAGCCCCAGCATTTT. As protein: CASSPYNWQEGNQPQHF.

The J gene is TRBJ1-1, the V gene TRBV5-4; D is unresolved. The CDR3 contains 12 residues. V was clipped by 2 bases and J by 1 base, with 3 bases between them. CDR1 and CDR2 (germline): SGHNT, YYREEE (reference sequence). The CDR3: CASSFSNTEAFF. CDR3 bases: TGTGCCAGCAGCTTTTCGAACACTGAAGCTTTCTTT.

This rearrangement joins TRBV6-5 to TRBJ2-2, with D tentatively TRBD2 (6 bases). This CDR3 is 15 amino acids long. V lost 6 bases, J lost 3 bases, and 14 bases lay in between. The germline V gene has CDR1 MNHEY and CDR2 SVGAGI. CDR3 in amino acids: CASSLGGEDTGELFF. The CDR3, as DNA: TGTGCCAGCAGCCTGGGGGGAGAGGACACCGGGGAGCTGTTTTTT.

This clone was observed a single time. The chain couples TRBV21-1 to TRBJ2-7; the table's TRBD1 call for D was not verified on the DNA. TRBV21-1 corresponds to a pseudogene. This CDR3 is built from 12 residues. CDR3 bases: TGTGCCAGCGCTCTGAACCAGGGCGAGCAGTACTTC. It yields the protein CASALNQGEQYF.

The chain employs TRBV5-4 and TRBJ2-3; unclear D gene. V lost 0 bases to trimming and J lost 3 bases, with 8 bases between them. Germline CDR1 reads SGHNT; CDR2 reads YYREEE (reference sequence). CDR3 length equals 14 residues. In nucleotides, the CDR3 is TGTGCCAGCAGCTTGGGCCAGCTTACAGATACGCAGTATTTT. The encoded protein is CASSLGQLTDTQYF.

This clone was detected a few times. The chain recombines TRBV7-9 with TRBJ2-4; maybe TRBD2 (5 bases). The CDR3 runs to 15 residues. Germline V gene sequence: CDR1 SEHNR, CDR2 FQNEAQ (reference sequence). V gave up 3 bases and J gave up 0 bases, with 9 bases separating them. The CDR3: CASSFAAGAKNIQYF. The CDR3 DNA sequence: TGTGCCAGCAGCTTTGCTGCGGGAGCCAAAAACATTCAGTACTTC. The whole variable domain, remainder taken from reference TRBV7-9 and TRBJ2-4, is DTGVSQNPRHKITKRGQNVTFRCDPISEHNRLYWYRQTLGQGPEFLTYFQNEAQLEKSRLLSDRFSAERPKGSFSTLEIQRTEQGDSAMYLCASSFAAGAKNIQYFGAGTRLSVL.

The chain has TRBV4-2 and TRBJ2-3; TRBD1 matches at 8 bases. Germline CDR1 is LGHNA and CDR2 is YNFKEQ. J gave up 0 bases and V 1 base, and 3 bases lay outside the gene matches. CDR3 length equals 16 residues. CDR3 sequence (DNA): TGTGCCAGCAGCCAAGCGGGACAGGTGAGCACAGATACGCAGTATTTT. Its translation: CASSQAGQVSTDTQYF.

The chain carries TRBV6-5 and TRBJ2-7; D gene unclear. CDR1 is MNHEY, CDR2 SVGAGI, per germline. Trimming shortened V by 5 bases and J by 3 bases, and 5 bases separated the two germline ends. The CDR3 covers 11 residues. The DNA of the CDR3 is TGTGCCAGCAGTACAGACTACGAGCAGTACTTC. Amino acid sequence: CASSTDYEQYF.

The rearrangement links TRBV12-5 to TRBJ1-5; TRBD1 might be the D (6 bases). Germline V gene lookup returns CDR1 LGHNT and CDR2 FRNRAP. This CDR3 is built from 14 residues. Trimming shortened V by 2 bases and J by 5 bases, and 10 bases separated the two germline ends. In DNA, the CDR3 is TGTGCTAGTGGTTTGATGGGGGCGGATCAGCCCCAGCATTTT. Translation: CASGLMGADQPQHF.

The J gene is TRBJ2-3, the V gene TRBV12-5, with 7 bases that match TRBD2. V lost 9 bases to trimming and J lost 1 base; unmatched junction nucleotides: 4. The CDR3 totals 13 residues. Germline V CDR1 and CDR2: LGHNT, FRNRAP. As DNA, the CDR3 is TGTGCTAGCCTGGGACTACGCACAGATACGCAGTATTTT. The encoded protein is CASLGLRTDTQYF.

The chain carries TRBV4-1 and TRBJ1-5; D gene unclear. The V and J ends lost 1 base and 4 bases respectively, with 11 bases between them. The CDR3 consists of 15 residues. Germline V CDR1 and CDR2: MGHRA, YSYEKL. CDR3 DNA sequence: TGCGCCAGCAGCCAAGTTGTGGGAGCTAATCAGCCCCAGCATTTT. It specifies CASSQVVGANQPQHF.

This clone was observed a handful of times. The chain uses TRBV9 and TRBJ1-2; possible D gene TRBD1, 5 bases. The CDR3 consists of 16 residues. In germline, CDR1 is SGDLS, CDR2 YYNGEE. V dropped 8 bases and J dropped 3 bases, with 23 bases sitting between them. CDR3 nucleotide sequence: TGTGCCAGGCCCTTTGCCGGGACTCGGTCGGACTATGGCTACACCTTC. Amino acids: CARPFAGTRSDYGYTF.

This sequence joins TRBV5-1 and TRBJ2-7; D is unclear. The CDR3 runs 14 residues. Germline-derived CDR1 and CDR2 are SGHRS and YFSETQ. V gave up 4 bases and J gave up 2 bases, with 13 bases separating them. For the CDR3, the DNA is TGCGCCAGCAGCCCGAACCTCGTTCCCTACGAGCAGTACTTC. Its translation: CASSPNLVPYEQYF.

This chain connects TRBV19 to TRBJ1-1; D perhaps matches TRBD1 (5 bases). The germline V and J ends were trimmed by 1 base and 3 bases, with 9 bases remaining between them. The germline gives CDR1 LNHDA, CDR2 SQIVND (reference sequence). The CDR3 consists of 14 residues. Here the CDR3 reads CASSIVSGDTEAFF. The CDR3 coding sequence is TGTGCCAGTAGTATAGTTTCGGGGGACACTGAAGCTTTCTTT. Combining the CDR3 with reference TRBV19 and TRBJ1-1 gives the whole variable domain DGGITQSPKYLFRKEGQNVTLSCEQNLNHDAMYWYRQDPGQGLRLIYYSQIVNDFQKGDIAEGYSVSREKKESFPLTVTSAQKNPTAFYLCASSIVSGDTEAFFGQGTRLTVV.

This clone is a singleton in its sample. The gene calls are TRBV7-9 and TRBJ2-7; 8 nucleotides line up with TRBD2. Germline V CDR1 and CDR2: SEHNR, FQNEAQ (reference sequence). With 4 bases clipped from V and 1 base from J, the junction kept 12 bases outside the gene matches. The CDR3 is 17 residues long. CDR3 residues: CASSYPMRTGGSYEQYF. In nucleotides, the CDR3 is TGTGCCAGCAGCTACCCTATGAGGACGGGAGGGTCCTACGAGCAGTACTTC.

This rearrangement joins TRBV4-1 to TRBJ2-7; D ambiguous. There are 15 residues in the CDR3. V lost 4 bases and J lost 4, with 17 bases in between. CDR1 is MGHRA, CDR2 YSYEKL, per germline. The CDR3 loop reads CASSPLEASDYEQYF. As DNA, the CDR3 is TGCGCCAGCAGCCCCCTCGAGGCTTCGGATTACGAGCAGTACTTC.

The gene calls are TRBV4-1 and TRBJ2-1; D gene unclear. The V end was cut by 1 base, the J end by 1 base, with 8 bases between. Germline V gene data show CDR1 as MGHRA and CDR2 as YSYEKL. This CDR3 comprises 15 residues. CDR3 bases: TGCGCCAGCAGCCAAGTCTTAGGGTCCTACAATGAGCAGTTCTTC. This translates into CASSQVLGSYNEQFF.

This sequence joins TRBV7-2 and TRBJ2-1; 11 bases map to TRBD2. This CDR3 contains 17 residues. Trimming at V came to 2 bases and at J to 4 bases, leaving 7 bases not matched to a gene. The germline V gene has CDR1 SGHTA and CDR2 FQGNSA. CDR3 DNA sequence: TGTGCCAGCAGCTTATCCCCTACTAGCGGGAGTTACAATGAGCAGTTCTTC. As protein: CASSLSPTSGSYNEQFF. The full variable domain, rest sourced from reference TRBV7-2 and TRBJ2-1, is GAGVSQSPSNKVTEKGKDVELRCDPISGHTALYWYRQSLGQGLEFLIYFQGNSAPDKSGLPSDRFSAERTGGSVSTLTIQRTQQEDSAVYLCASSLSPTSGSYNEQFFGPGTRLTVL.

The chain couples TRBV14 to TRBJ1-2; 9 nucleotides line up with TRBD1. Germline CDR1 and CDR2: SGHDN and FVKESK. CDR3 length: 15 amino acids. Trimming at V came to 0 bases and at J to 4 bases, leaving 3 bases not matched to a gene. The CDR3 reads CASSQDEDRGYGYTF. In DNA form, the CDR3 reads TGTGCCAGCAGCCAAGATGAGGACAGGGGCTATGGCTACACCTTC.

The chain employs TRBV19 and TRBJ2-7; maybe TRBD1 (5 bases). This CDR3 has 13 residues. V gave up 4 bases and J gave up 6 bases, with 13 bases separating them. The germline V gene has CDR1 LNHDA and CDR2 SQIVND (reference sequence). CDR3 nucleotides: TGTGCCAGTAGTACAGGGCCCAGGGTCGAGCAGTACTTC. Its translation is CASSTGPRVEQYF.

The DNA for the CDR3 is TGTGCCAGCACGCACTACGAGCAGTACTTC. Translating gives CASTHYEQYF. The V and J genes are TRBV2 and TRBJ2-7; D not certain. Trimming removed 7 bases from V and 3 bases from J, with 4 bases in between. Germline CDR1 reads SNHLY; CDR2 reads FYNNEI. There are 10 residues in the CDR3.

This sequence joins TRBV14 and TRBJ1-2; a weak D match, TRBD1 (5 bases). Germline V gives CDR1 SGHDN, CDR2 FVKESK. V was trimmed by 1 base and J by 2 bases, leaving 20 bases between them. The CDR3 length is 18 residues. In nucleotides, the CDR3 is TGTGCCAGCAGCCAAGGCCTTTGGGGCTCCTGGCCAAACTATGGCTACACCTTC. It encodes CASSQGLWGSWPNYGYTF.

The chain recombines TRBV6-1 with TRBJ1-3; D not resolved. Germline-derived CDR1 and CDR2 are MNHNS and SASEGT. The V gene lost 3 bases and the J gene lost 1 base, with 22 bases spanning the gap. This CDR3 contains 19 residues. The CDR3 coding sequence is TGTGCCAGCAGTGACCCCCCGGAATTGAATCCTAAGTCTGGAAACACCATATATTTT. It encodes CASSDPPELNPKSGNTIYF.

This chain links TRBV29-1 with TRBJ1-2; a possible D gene is TRBD1 (5 bases). V was shortened by 1 base and J by 7 bases, with 16 bases between the two germline ends. The CDR3 spans 14 residues. The V gene's germline CDR1 is SQVTM and CDR2 ANQGSEA. The CDR3 protein is CSVEVEGNRGGYTF. CDR3 coding DNA: TGCAGCGTTGAAGTGGAGGGGAATCGGGGTGGCTACACCTTC.

The chain combines TRBV30 with TRBJ2-3; TRBD2 aligns across 8 bases. Trimming removed 4 bases from V and 5 bases from J; junction bases left unmatched: 11. Germline V gene sequence: CDR1 GTSNPN, CDR2 SVGIG (reference sequence). CDR3 length: 15 residues. DNA of the CDR3: TGTGCCTGGACTCCGGGCGGGGGGCCTAGAGATACGCAGTATTTT. Protein: CAWTPGGGPRDTQYF.

The chain uses TRBV29-1 and TRBJ2-7; D perhaps matches TRBD1 (5 bases). The germline gives CDR1 SQVTM, CDR2 ANQGSEA. The ends were cut back, 6 bases at V and 2 bases at J, with 17 bases in the middle. The CDR3 runs 14 residues. The CDR3 region is CSVMKGLGTYEQYF. The CDR3 region has the DNA TGCAGCGTCATGAAGGGGTTGGGTACCTACGAGCAGTACTTC.

The chain couples TRBV19 to TRBJ1-3; the D is unclear. The CDR3 runs 15 residues. Trimming pared 7 bases from V and 0 bases from J, leaving 13 bases between. Germline assignment: CDR1 LNHDA and CDR2 SQIVND (reference sequence). CDR3 loop: CASTHLPRSGNTIYF. The CDR3 DNA reads TGTGCCAGTACCCACCTCCCGCGCTCTGGAAACACCATATATTTT.